This TCR beta chain emerged from a study of T-cell reconstitution after alpha-beta-depleted transplantation in children. Study outcomes and limitations: At one year after transplant, newly produced T cells mostly accounted for T-cell counts and diversity.

Unique molecular identifiers were used in preparing the TCRbeta library. Each CDR3 protein is one row after TCRdb ran MiXCR on the PCR reads. The sample contains hundreds of thousands of distinct CDR3 sequences, 9.5% to 13% of which appear only once. In this sample, this clonotype turned up many times. Its antigen is as yet unknown. Trimming removed 6 bases from V and 0 bases from J; junction bases left unmatched: 17. The length of the CDR3 is 19 residues. The origin of this receptor is a male patient aged 2-15 years who had a stem cell transplant for chronic granulomatous disease, so the T cells may come from the graft donor. This sample comprised peripheral blood, obtained 180 days after TCRalphabeta/CD19-depleted stem cell transplant. The rearrangement links TRBV12-3 or TRBV12-4 to TRBJ2-4, with 7 bases aligning to TRBD1. The chain's CDR3 is CASRPKPLTGDIAKNIQYF. CDR3 nucleotides: TGTGCCAGCAGGCCCAAGCCTTTAACAGGGGACATAGCCAAAAACATTCAGTACTTC.